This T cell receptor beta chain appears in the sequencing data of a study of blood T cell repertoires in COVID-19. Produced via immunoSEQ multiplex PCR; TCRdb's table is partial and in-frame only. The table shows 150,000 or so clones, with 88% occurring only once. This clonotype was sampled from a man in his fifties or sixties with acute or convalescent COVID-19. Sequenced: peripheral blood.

This CDR3 is CASSVSGAWTSGRKYEQYF. DNA of the CDR3: TGTGCCAGTAGTGTATCAGGGGCCTGGACTAGCGGGAGGAAATACGAGCAGTACTTC. The rearrangement joins TRBV19 to TRBJ2-7; 14 bases agree with TRBD2. Germline CDR1 LNHDA, CDR2 SQIVND (reference sequence). J lost 4 bases, V lost 5 bases, and 16 bases had no gene match. The CDR3 spans 19 residues.